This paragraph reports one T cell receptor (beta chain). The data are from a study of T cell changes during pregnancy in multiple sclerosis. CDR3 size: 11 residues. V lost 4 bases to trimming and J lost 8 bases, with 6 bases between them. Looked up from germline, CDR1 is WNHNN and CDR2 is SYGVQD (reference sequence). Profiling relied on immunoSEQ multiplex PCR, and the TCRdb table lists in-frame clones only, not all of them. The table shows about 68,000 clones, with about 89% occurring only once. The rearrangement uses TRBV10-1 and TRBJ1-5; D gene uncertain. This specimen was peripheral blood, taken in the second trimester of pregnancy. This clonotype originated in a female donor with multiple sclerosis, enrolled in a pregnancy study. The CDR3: CASSVFKPQHF. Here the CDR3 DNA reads TGCGCCAGCAGTGTTTTCAAGCCCCAGCATTTT.